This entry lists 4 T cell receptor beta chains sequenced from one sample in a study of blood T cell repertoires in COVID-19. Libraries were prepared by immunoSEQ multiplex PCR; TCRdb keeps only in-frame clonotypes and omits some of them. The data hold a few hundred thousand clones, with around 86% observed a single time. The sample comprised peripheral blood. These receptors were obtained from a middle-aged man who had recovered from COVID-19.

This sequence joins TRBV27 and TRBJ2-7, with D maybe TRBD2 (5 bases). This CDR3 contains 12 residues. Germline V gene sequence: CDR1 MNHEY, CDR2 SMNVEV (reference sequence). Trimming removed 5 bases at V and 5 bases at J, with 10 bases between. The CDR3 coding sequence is TGTGCCAGCAGTCTAGGAGGAGACGAGCAGTACTTC. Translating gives CASSLGGDEQYF.

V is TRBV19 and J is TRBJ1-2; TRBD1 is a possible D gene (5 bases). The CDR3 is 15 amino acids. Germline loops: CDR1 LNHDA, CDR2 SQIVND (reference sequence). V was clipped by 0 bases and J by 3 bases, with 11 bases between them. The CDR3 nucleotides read TGTGCCAGTAGTATAGAGGGGCGCGGCTACTATGGCTACACCTTC. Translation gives CASSIEGRGYYGYTF. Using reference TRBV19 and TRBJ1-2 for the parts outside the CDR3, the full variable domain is DGGITQSPKYLFRKEGQNVTLSCEQNLNHDAMYWYRQDPGQGLRLIYYSQIVNDFQKGDIAEGYSVSREKKESFPLTVTSAQKNPTAFYLCASSIEGRGYYGYTFGSGTRLTVV.

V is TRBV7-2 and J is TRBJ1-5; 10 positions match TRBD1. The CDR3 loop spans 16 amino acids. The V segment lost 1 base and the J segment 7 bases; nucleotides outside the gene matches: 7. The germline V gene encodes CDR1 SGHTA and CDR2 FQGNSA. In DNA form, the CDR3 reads TGTGCCAGCAGCTTAGACGGGACAGGGGTACGGCAGCCCCAGCATTTT. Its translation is CASSLDGTGVRQPQHF.

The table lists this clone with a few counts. CDR3: CASSQDRNRGTYEQYF. Here the CDR3 DNA reads TGTGCCAGCAGCCAAGATCGAAACAGGGGAACTTACGAGCAGTACTTC. This chain joins TRBV3-1 (or the pseudogene TRBV3-2) and TRBJ2-7, with 7 bases aligning to TRBD1. The CDR3 loop spans 16 amino acids. V shed 0 bases and J 4 bases; nucleotides not matched to a gene: 9. Looked up from germline, CDR1 is LGHDT and CDR2 is YNNKEL (reference sequence).